This T cell receptor beta chain was observed in a study of CD8+CD57+ T cells in acquired aplastic anemia. Study-level results: Overlap between patients and controls comprised about 30 CD8+ CDR3 sequences.

In the case of this clonotype: Its antigen remains unidentified.

Germline values: CDR1 KGHDR, CDR2 SFDVKD. This CDR3 spans 15 amino acids. Trimming at V came to 3 bases and at J to 8 bases, leaving 9 bases not matched to a gene. The study profiled TCR beta VDJ and CDR3 using genomic DNA as template. TCRdb redid the calling of the reads with MiXCR, one entry per CDR3 protein. This table holds around 180,000 distinct CDR3 sequences, just under 65% found once. The specimen sequenced was sorted CD4+, CD8+, or CD8+CD57+ T cells (not recorded which) from PBMCs. This chain connects TRBV24-1 to TRBJ2-3, with 8 bases fitting TRBD2. This sequence originates from a human donor in good health. CDR3 in DNA: TGTGCCACCAGTGATCGGGGCGGGGGGAAGGGTACGCAGTATTTT. It codes for CATSDRGGGKGTQYF.